This entry lists 15 T cell receptor beta chains sequenced from one sample in a study of T cell therapy after organ transplantation. TCRdb's copy holds only in-frame clones and misses some; the assay was immunoSEQ multiplex PCR. The sample holds tens of thousands of clones, about 94% seen once. These receptors are not linked to any known antigen. The sample in question was CD8+ T cells from blood, obtained before autologous CMV-specific T cell therapy. The receptor set was obtained from a human patient who had received a solid organ transplant and had CMV disease.

This chain connects TRBV4-2 to TRBJ1-1; perhaps TRBD1 as D (6 bases). CDR3 size: 12 residues. The V gene lost 8 bases and the J gene lost 4 bases, with 11 bases spanning the gap. Germline assignment: CDR1 LGHNA and CDR2 YNFKEQ. Written as DNA, the CDR3 is TGTGCCAGCTCCAGGGGCGGCACTGAAGCTTTCTTT. It specifies CASSRGGTEAFF.

The chain combines TRBV7-8 with TRBJ1-2, with a possible D match to TRBD1 (5 bases). Per germline, CDR1 SGHVS and CDR2 FQNEAQ. Trimming removed 5 bases at V and 6 bases at J, with 13 bases between. The CDR3 is 13 residues long. Here the CDR3 reads CASSRLGGDGYTF. In DNA form, the CDR3 reads TGTGCCAGCAGCCGCTTGGGGGGTGATGGCTACACCTTC.

This clone was counted once. The J gene is TRBJ1-1, the V gene TRBV6-6; TRBD1 might be the D (6 bases). The V gene's germline CDR1 is MNHNY and CDR2 SVGAGI (reference sequence). The CDR3 contains 11 residues. V was pared by 7 bases and J by 7 bases, with 10 bases between. CDR3 loop: CASNTGFEAFF. The CDR3 DNA reads TGTGCCAGCAACACAGGGTTTGAAGCTTTCTTT.

This clone was counted a single time. DNA of the CDR3: TGTGCCAGCAGCTTGGGGGGTGGAGGGCCTTTCTTC. It is translated as CASSLGGGGPFF. The V gene is TRBV7-8, the J gene TRBJ2-1, with TRBD2 as a possible D gene (6 bases). The CDR3 spans 12 residues. V lost 3 bases, J lost 16 bases, and 16 bases lay in between. Germline values: CDR1 SGHVS, CDR2 FQNEAQ.

This clone is a singleton in its sample. The rearrangement joins TRBV10-3 to TRBJ2-1, with TRBD2 matching over 9 bases. The V gene end was trimmed by 0 bases and the J gene end by 7 bases; junction bases not matched to a gene: 7. Germline V lookup: CDR1 ENHRY, CDR2 SYGVKD. The CDR3 has 16 residues. CDR3 amino acids: CAISESGGRAGNEQFF. The CDR3 DNA sequence: TGTGCCATCAGTGAGTCAGGCGGGAGGGCCGGAAATGAGCAGTTCTTC.

The chain joins TRBV29-1 to TRBJ2-3, with D unresolved. Deletions cut 3 bases from V and 6 bases from J, with 16 bases between. The CDR3 covers 14 residues. Germline V gene data show CDR1 as SQVTM and CDR2 as ANQGSEA. The CDR3, as DNA: TGCAGCGTTGAGGGAAATACAGTACGGGATACGCAGTATTTT. Translating gives CSVEGNTVRDTQYF.

V gene TRBV7-9 combines with J gene TRBJ2-7, with a possible D match to TRBD1 (6 bases). The CDR3 spans 13 residues. In germline, CDR1 is SEHNR, CDR2 FQNEAQ (reference sequence). The V and J ends lost 7 bases and 2 bases respectively, with 12 bases between them. The CDR3 bases are TGTGCCAGCACCACAGGGTTGGCCTACGAGCAGTACTTC. It yields the protein CASTTGLAYEQYF.

This chain links TRBV5-4 with TRBJ2-2; perhaps TRBD2 as D (5 bases). This CDR3 region has 16 residues. Trimming stripped 0 bases from V and 2 bases from J, with 11 bases between. Germline CDR1 and CDR2: SGHNT and YYREEE (reference sequence). The CDR3 nucleotides are TGTGCCAGCAGCTTGGTGGCCGGGGTAAACACCGGGGAGCTGTTTTTT. Its protein product is CASSLVAGVNTGELFF.

V gene TRBV27 combines with J gene TRBJ2-7; a weak D match, TRBD2 (6 bases). Deletions cut 3 bases from V and 1 base from J, with 19 bases between. Germline CDR1 and CDR2: MNHEY and SMNVEV (reference sequence). This CDR3 contains 17 residues. The CDR3 protein is CASSFLDRRGLSYEQYF. The CDR3 coding sequence is TGTGCCAGCAGTTTTCTCGACCGGCGGGGCCTTTCCTACGAGCAGTACTTC.

This clone was counted a single time. The V gene is TRBV4-3, the J gene TRBJ2-5; maybe TRBD1 (6 bases). CDR1 is LGHNA, CDR2 YSLEER, per germline. Trimming removed 5 bases from V and 4 bases from J, with 20 bases in between. This CDR3 is 16 amino acids long. The CDR3 sequence: CASSRNQQGWGETQYF. In DNA form, the CDR3 reads TGCGCCAGCAGCAGGAATCAACAGGGTTGGGGAGAGACCCAGTACTTC.

The chain carries TRBV29-1 and TRBJ2-4; 10 positions agree with TRBD2. The CDR3 contains 14 residues. Germline-derived CDR1 and CDR2 are SQVTM and ANQGSEA. J was trimmed by 9 bases and V by 1 base; bases with no gene match: 6. CDR3 sequence (DNA): TGCAGCGTTGAAGGATTGGTAGCGGGAGGCATTCAGTACTTC. The encoded protein is CSVEGLVAGGIQYF.

This clone was recorded only once. The chain is built from TRBV19 and TRBJ1-4, with D tentatively TRBD1 (6 bases). The CDR3 totals 17 residues. Deletions cut 3 bases from V and 4 bases from J, with 18 bases between. The V gene's germline CDR1 is LNHDA and CDR2 SQIVND (reference sequence). The CDR3 nucleotides read TGTGCCAGTAGTATTAAGGGTACAGGGAGGGGTAATGAAAAACTGTTTTTT. This translates into CASSIKGTGRGNEKLFF.

V gene TRBV5-1 combines with J gene TRBJ2-7, with a weak D call TRBD2 (5 bases). The germline V gene encodes CDR1 SGHRS and CDR2 YFSETQ. The CDR3 contains 13 residues. Trimming shortened V by 6 bases and J by 7 bases, and 17 bases separated the two germline ends. The CDR3 DNA reads TGCGCCAGCACCGTTTTCGGGGTCGAGGAGCAGTACTTC. This translates into CASTVFGVEEQYF.

The V gene is TRBV11-2, the J gene TRBJ2-7; possible D gene TRBD2, 6 bases. CDR1 is SGHAT, CDR2 FQNNGV, per germline. This CDR3 is built from 17 residues. Trimming cost V 0 bases and J 3 bases, with 18 bases left between them. The CDR3 nucleotides are TGTGCCAGCAGCTTAGACGGGAGCGAGAGTGGATACTACGAGCAGTACTTC. It yields the protein CASSLDGSESGYYEQYF.

This chain links TRBV6-5 with TRBJ1-4; weak D call: TRBD1 (6 bases). The V gene's germline CDR1 is MNHEY and CDR2 SVGAGI. Trimming removed 7 bases from V and 4 bases from J, with 13 bases in between. This CDR3 region has 14 residues. The CDR3 sequence is CASTNGQFNEKLFF. In nucleotides, the CDR3 is TGTGCCAGCACCAACGGACAGTTTAATGAAAAACTGTTTTTT.